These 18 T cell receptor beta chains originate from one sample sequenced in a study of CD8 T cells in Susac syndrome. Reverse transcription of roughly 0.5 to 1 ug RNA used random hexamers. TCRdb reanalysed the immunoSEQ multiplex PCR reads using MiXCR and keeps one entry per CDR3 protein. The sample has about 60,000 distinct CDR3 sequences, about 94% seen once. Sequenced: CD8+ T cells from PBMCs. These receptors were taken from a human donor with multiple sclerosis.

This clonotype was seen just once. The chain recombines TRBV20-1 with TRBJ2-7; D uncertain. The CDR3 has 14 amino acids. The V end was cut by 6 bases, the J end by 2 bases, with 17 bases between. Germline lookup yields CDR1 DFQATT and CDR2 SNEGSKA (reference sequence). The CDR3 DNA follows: TGCAGTGCCACCCCCAACAGCAAAACCTACGAGCAGTACTTC. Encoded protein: CSATPNSKTYEQYF.

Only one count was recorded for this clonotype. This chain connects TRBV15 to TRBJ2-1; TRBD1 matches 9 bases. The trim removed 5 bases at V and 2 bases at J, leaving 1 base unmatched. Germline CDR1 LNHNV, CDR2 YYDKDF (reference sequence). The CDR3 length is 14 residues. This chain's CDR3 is CATSRQGAYNEQFF. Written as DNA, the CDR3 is TGTGCCACCAGCCGACAGGGGGCCTACAATGAGCAGTTCTTC.

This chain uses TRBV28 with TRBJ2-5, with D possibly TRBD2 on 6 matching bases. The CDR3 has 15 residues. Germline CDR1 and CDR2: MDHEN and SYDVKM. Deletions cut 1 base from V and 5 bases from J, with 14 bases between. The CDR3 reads CASSLSPGGKETQYF. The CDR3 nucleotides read TGTGCCAGCAGTTTATCGCCGGGCGGGAAGGAGACCCAGTACTTC.

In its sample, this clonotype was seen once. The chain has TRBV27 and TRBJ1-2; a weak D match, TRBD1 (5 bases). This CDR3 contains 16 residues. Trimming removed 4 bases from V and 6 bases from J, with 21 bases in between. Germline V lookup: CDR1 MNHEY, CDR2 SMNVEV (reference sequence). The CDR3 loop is CASSSSGTSRQHGYTF. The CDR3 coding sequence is TGTGCCAGCAGTTCCTCCGGGACTTCTAGGCAGCATGGCTACACCTTC.

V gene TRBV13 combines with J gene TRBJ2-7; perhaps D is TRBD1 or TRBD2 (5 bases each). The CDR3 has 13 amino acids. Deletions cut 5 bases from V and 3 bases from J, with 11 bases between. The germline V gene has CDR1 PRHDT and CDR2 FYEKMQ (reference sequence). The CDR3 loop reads CASSRDAHYEQYF. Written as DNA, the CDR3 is TGTGCCAGCAGCCGGGACGCACACTACGAGCAGTACTTC. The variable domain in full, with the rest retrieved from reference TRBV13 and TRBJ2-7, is AAGVIQSPRHLIKEKRETATLKCYPIPRHDTVYWYQQGPGQDPQFLISFYEKMQSDKGSIPDRFSAQQFSDYHSELNMSSLELGDSALYFCASSRDAHYEQYFGPGTRLTVT.

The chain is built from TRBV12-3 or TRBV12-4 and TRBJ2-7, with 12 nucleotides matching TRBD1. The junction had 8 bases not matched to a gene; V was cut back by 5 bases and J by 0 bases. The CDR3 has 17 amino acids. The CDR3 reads CASSGTGGVRSSYEQYF. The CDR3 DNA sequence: TGTGCCAGCAGTGGGACAGGGGGCGTAAGGAGCTCCTACGAGCAGTACTTC.

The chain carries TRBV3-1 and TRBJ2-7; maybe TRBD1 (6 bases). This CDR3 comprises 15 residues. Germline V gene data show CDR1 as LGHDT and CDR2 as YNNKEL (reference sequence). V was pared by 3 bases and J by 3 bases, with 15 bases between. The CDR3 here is CASSHWGPTGYEQYF. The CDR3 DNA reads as TGTGCCAGCAGCCACTGGGGGCCCACAGGCTACGAGCAGTACTTC.

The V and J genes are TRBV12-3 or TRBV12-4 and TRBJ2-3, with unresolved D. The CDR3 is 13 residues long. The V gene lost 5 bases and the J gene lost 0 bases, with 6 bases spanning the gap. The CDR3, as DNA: TGTGCCAGCAGTCTCCCTAGCACAGATACGCAGTATTTT. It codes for CASSLPSTDTQYF.

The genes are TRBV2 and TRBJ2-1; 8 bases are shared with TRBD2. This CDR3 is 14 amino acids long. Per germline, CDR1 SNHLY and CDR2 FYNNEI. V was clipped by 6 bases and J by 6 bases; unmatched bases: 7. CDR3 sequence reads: CASSAGLDINEQFF. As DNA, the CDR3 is TGTGCCAGCAGCGCGGGACTAGATATCAATGAGCAGTTCTTC.

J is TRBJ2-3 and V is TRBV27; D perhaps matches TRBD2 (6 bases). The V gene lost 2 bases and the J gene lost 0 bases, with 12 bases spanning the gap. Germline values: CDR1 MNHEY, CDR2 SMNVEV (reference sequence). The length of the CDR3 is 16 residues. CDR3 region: CASSLLSSGSTDTQYF. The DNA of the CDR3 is TGTGCCAGCAGTTTACTATCCAGCGGGAGCACAGATACGCAGTATTTT.

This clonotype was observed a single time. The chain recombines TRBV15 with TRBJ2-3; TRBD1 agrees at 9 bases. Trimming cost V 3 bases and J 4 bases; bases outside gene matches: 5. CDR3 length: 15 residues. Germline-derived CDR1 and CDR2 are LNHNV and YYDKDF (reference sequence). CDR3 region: CATSSPQGAADTQYF. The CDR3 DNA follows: TGTGCCACCAGCAGCCCACAGGGGGCCGCAGATACGCAGTATTTT.

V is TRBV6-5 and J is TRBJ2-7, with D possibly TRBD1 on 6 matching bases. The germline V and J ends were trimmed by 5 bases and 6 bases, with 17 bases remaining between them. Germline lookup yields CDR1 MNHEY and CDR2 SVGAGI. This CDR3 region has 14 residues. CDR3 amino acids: CASSRDMTPSEQYF. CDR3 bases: TGTGCCAGCAGTCGGGACATGACACCTAGCGAGCAGTACTTC.

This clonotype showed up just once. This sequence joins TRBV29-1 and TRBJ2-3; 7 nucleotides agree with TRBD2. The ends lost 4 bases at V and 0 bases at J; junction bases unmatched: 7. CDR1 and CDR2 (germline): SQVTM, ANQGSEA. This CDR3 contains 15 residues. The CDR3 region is CSVVPPSGSTDTQYF. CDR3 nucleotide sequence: TGCAGCGTTGTCCCGCCTAGCGGAAGCACAGATACGCAGTATTTT.

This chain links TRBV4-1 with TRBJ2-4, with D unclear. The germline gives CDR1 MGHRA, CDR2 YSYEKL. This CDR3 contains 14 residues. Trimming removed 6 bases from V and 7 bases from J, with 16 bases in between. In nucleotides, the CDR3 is TGCGCCAGCAGTCCAAGCATAGGTATCAACATTCAGTACTTC. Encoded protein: CASSPSIGINIQYF.

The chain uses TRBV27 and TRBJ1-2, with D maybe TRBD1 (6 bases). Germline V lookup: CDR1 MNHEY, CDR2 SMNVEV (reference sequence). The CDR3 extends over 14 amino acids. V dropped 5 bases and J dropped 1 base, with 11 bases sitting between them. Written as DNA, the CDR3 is TGTGCCAGCAGTGCCAGGGGCGGTAACTATGGCTACACCTTC. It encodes CASSARGGNYGYTF.

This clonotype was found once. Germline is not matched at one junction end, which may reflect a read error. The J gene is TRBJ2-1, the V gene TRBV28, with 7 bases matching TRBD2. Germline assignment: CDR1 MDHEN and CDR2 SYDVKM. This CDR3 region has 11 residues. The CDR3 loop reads CASSFTSDLLF. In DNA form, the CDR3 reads TGTGCCAGCAGTTTTACTAGCGATCTACTCTTC.

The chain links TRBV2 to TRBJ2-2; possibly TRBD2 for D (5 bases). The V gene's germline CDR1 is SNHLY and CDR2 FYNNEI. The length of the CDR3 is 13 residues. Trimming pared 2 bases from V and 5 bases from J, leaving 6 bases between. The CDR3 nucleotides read TGTGCCAGCAGTGAAAGGGAGACCGGGGAGCTGTTTTTT. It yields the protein CASSERETGELFF.

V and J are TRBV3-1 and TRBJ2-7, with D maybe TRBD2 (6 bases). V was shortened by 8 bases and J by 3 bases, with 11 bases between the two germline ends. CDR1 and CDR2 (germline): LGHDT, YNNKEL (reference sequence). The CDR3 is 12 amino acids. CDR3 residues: CASSPGLYEQYF. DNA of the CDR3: TGTGCCAGCTCACCGGGACTCTACGAGCAGTACTTC.